Here is one T cell receptor beta chain with its context. This entry belongs to a study of blood T cell repertoires in COVID-19. The CDR3 totals 15 residues. CDR1 is SGHRS and CDR2 is YFSETQ in the germline V gene. V shed 3 bases, J shed 7 bases, and the junction held 9 bases outside the gene matches. Profiled with immunoSEQ multiplex PCR; TCRdb holds only in-frame clones, not every one. The sample includes 20,000 to 25,000 clones, roughly nine tenths of them seen just once. This chain joins TRBV5-1 and TRBJ1-2, with 10 bases matching TRBD1. This clonotype originated in a man in his 70s with acute or convalescent COVID-19. The sequencing sample was made of peripheral blood. CDR3 residues: CASSWGDRGSGGYTF. CDR3 bases: TGCGCCAGCAGCTGGGGGGACAGGGGAAGCGGTGGCTACACCTTC.